This is a list of T cell receptor beta chains from one sample in a study of CD8 T cells in Susac syndrome. TCRdb fed the immunoSEQ multiplex PCR reads into MiXCR, producing one record per CDR3 protein. The sample carries 400,000 to 550,000 distinct CDR3 sequences, roughly 85% recorded once. The specimen sequenced was CD8+ T cells from PBMCs. The receptor source for this set is a human donor with multiple sclerosis. Each CDR3 is given with its conserved first and last residue. A D gene is named only where the DNA matches it firmly. Clone size, where shown, is once, few, many, or a class for clones that have expanded.

J,V,D,size,CDR3,DNA
TRBJ2-2,TRBV10-2,NA,NA,CASSNWDNTGELFF,TGCGCCAGCAGTAATTGGGATAACACCGGGGAGCTGTTTTTT
TRBJ1-2,TRBV19,TRBD1,once,CASLDRTVYGYTF,TGTGCCAGTCTGGACAGGACGGTCTATGGCTACACCTTC
TRBJ2-1,TRBV27,TRBD2,NA,CASSPSGGGYNEQFF,TGTGCCAGCAGTCCCAGCGGGGGGGGCTACAATGAGCAGTTCTTC
TRBJ2-2,TRBV9,NA,NA,CASSESGDGELFF,TGTGCCAGCAGCGAGTCAGGGGACGGGGAGCTGTTTTTT
TRBJ2-3,TRBV27,NA,NA,CASSLPGAADTQYF,TGTGCCAGCAGTTTACCAGGGGCGGCAGATACGCAGTATTTT
TRBJ2-7,TRBV20-1,TRBD1,NA,CSGMGQDGYEQYF,TGCAGTGGAATGGGACAGGACGGCTACGAGCAGTACTTC
TRBJ2-7,TRBV6-1,NA,NA,CASVVGEYEQYF,TGTGCCAGCGTCGTAGGGGAATACGAGCAGTACTTC
TRBJ2-3,TRBV6-1,NA,NA,CASSGTIRGSTDTQYF,TGTGCCAGCAGTGGGACAATTAGGGGGAGCACAGATACGCAGTATTTT
TRBJ1-2,TRBV27,TRBD1,NA,CASSFSQGGYGYTF,TGTGCCAGCAGTTTTTCACAGGGGGGCTATGGCTACACCTTC
TRBJ2-1,TRBV9,TRBD2,NA,CASSVEAGGYNEQFF,TGTGCCAGCAGCGTAGAGGCGGGAGGCTACAATGAGCAGTTCTTC
TRBJ2-3,TRBV5-6,NA,once,CASSLPEVESDTQYF,TGTGCCAGCAGCTTGCCGGAGGTCGAGTCAGATACGCAGTATTTT
TRBJ2-5,TRBV9,TRBD1,NA,CASSRTGARETQYF,TGTGCCAGCAGCAGAACAGGGGCGCGAGAGACCCAGTACTTC
TRBJ1-2,TRBV5-6,TRBD1,NA,CASSLAGQGKAYGYTF,TGTGCCAGCAGCTTGGCGGGACAGGGTAAAGCCTATGGCTACACCTTC
TRBJ1-4,TRBV9,NA,NA,CASSDGSYEKLFF,TGTGCCAGCAGCGATGGGAGTTATGAAAAACTGTTTTTT
TRBJ2-3,TRBV4-1,TRBD1,NA,CASSPRTGETDTQYF,TGCGCCAGCAGCCCGAGGACAGGGGAGACAGATACGCAGTATTTT
TRBJ2-7,TRBV13,NA,NA,CASSLGVQPYEQYF,TGTGCCAGCAGCTTAGGAGTACAGCCCTACGAGCAGTACTTC
TRBJ2-3,TRBV30,NA,NA,CAWSGGFGTDTQYF,TGTGCCTGGAGTGGGGGCTTCGGGACAGATACGCAGTATTTT
TRBJ2-6,TRBV6-1,NA,few,CASKPGSSGANVLTF,TGTGCCAGCAAGCCCGGGAGCTCTGGGGCCAACGTCCTGACTTTC
TRBJ2-1,TRBV28,NA,NA,CASSRGSHEQFF,TGTGCCAGCAGTAGGGGTAGTCATGAGCAGTTCTTC
TRBJ2-3,TRBV28,TRBD2,NA,CASSLEASGTSTDTQYF,TGTGCCAGCAGTTTAGAGGCTAGCGGGACAAGCACAGATACGCAGTATTTT
TRBJ1-1,TRBV5-1,NA,NA,CASSLGLTTHTEAFF,TGCGCCAGCAGCTTGGGTTTGACGACGCACACTGAAGCTTTCTTT
TRBJ1-5,TRBV4-2,NA,once,CASSQESQGPHQPQHF,TGTGCCAGCAGCCAAGAGAGTCAGGGACCACATCAGCCCCAGCATTTT
TRBJ2-2,TRBV11-1,TRBD1,NA,CASSLTGTGVTGELFF,TGTGCCAGCAGCCTAACCGGGACAGGGGTGACCGGGGAGCTGTTTTTT
TRBJ2-7,TRBV20-1,NA,NA,CSAPRRLEPNEQYF,TGCAGTGCTCCTCGTCGACTAGAGCCAAACGAGCAGTACTTC
TRBJ2-7,TRBV2,NA,NA,CASSSHPGTEPYEQYF,TGTGCCAGCAGTTCCCATCCGGGGACGGAACCCTACGAGCAGTACTTC
TRBJ2-3,TRBV3-1,NA,NA,CASSPTHSTDTQYF,TGTGCCAGCAGCCCTACTCACAGCACAGATACGCAGTATTTT
TRBJ2-1,TRBV7-9,NA,NA,CASSLAQGGSHNEQFF,TGTGCCAGCAGCTTAGCGCAGGGGGGGAGCCACAATGAGCAGTTCTTC
TRBJ2-1,TRBV20-1,NA,once,CSAPTSSSSYNEQFF,TGCAGTGCCCCCACTAGTTCGAGCTCCTACAATGAGCAGTTCTTC
TRBJ2-2,TRBV12-3/TRBV12-4,NA,NA,CASSQGGLNTGELFF,TGTGCCAGCAGCCAGGGTGGACTGAACACCGGGGAGCTGTTTTTT
TRBJ2-1,TRBV9,NA,NA,CASSVEGGVPIGYNEQFF,TGTGCCAGCAGCGTAGAAGGGGGAGTACCAATAGGCTACAATGAGCAGTTCTTC
TRBJ2-3,TRBV4-1,TRBD2,NA,CASSQRGGWTDTQYF,TGCGCCAGCAGCCAACGGGGGGGCTGGACAGATACGCAGTATTTT
TRBJ2-7,TRBV19,NA,few,CASSLGTSAYEQYF,TGTGCCAGTAGTTTGGGGACATCAGCCTACGAGCAGTACTTC